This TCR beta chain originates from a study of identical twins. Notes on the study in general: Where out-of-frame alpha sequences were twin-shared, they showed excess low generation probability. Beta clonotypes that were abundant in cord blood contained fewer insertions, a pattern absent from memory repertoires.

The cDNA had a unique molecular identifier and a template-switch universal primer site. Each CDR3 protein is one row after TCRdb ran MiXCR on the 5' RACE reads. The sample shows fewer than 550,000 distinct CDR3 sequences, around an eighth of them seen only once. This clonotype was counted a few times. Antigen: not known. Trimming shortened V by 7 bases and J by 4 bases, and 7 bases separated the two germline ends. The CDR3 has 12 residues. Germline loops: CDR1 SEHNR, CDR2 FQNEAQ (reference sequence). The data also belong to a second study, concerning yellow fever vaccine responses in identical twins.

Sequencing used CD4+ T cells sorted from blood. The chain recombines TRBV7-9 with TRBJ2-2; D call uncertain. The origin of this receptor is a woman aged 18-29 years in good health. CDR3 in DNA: TGTGCCAGCAATCCTGCCACCGGGGAGCTGTTTTTT. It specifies CASNPATGELFF.